The T cell receptor beta chain described here comes from a study of beta chain features in type 1 diabetes. Study findings and constraints: Naive, central memory and regulatory TCRB repertoires appeared more similar among patients than healthy donors.

Comment on this clone: Its antigen is as yet unknown. Its ends do not fully match the called genes, so a read error is possible.

cDNA synthesis used the whole RNA isolate, giving expressed TCRB sequences. Sequencing was performed with immunoSEQ multiplex PCR; in TCRdb, only in-frame clones are kept and a portion is missing. Of a few hundred thousand clones in the sample, about 25% were seen once. There are 16 residues in the CDR3. From germline, CDR1 is GTSNPN and CDR2 SVGIG (reference sequence). The receptor was derived from a man younger than 40 in good health. This chain uses TRBV30 with TRBJ2-3, with no clear D. The sample was central memory CD4+ T cells from blood. CDR3 loop: CALSASSFTSTDTQYF. CDR3 DNA: TGTGCCTTGAGTGCATCCTCTTTCACAAGCACAGATACGCAGTATTTT.